The clone carrying this T cell receptor (beta chain) was found a few times. Its antigen is not identified. Within a library made for alpha chains, this beta chain is off target, and its count is uninformative. The data were taken from a study of spatial heterogeneity in lung cancer. At the level of the study: For the average unique TCR and UMI combination, more than 8.5 occurrences appeared in raw reads.

This CDR3 has 14 amino acids. V was pared by 6 bases and J by 2 bases, with 2 bases of the junction left unmatched. In the library, each TCR cDNA molecule bore its own unique molecular identifier. TCRdb itself ran the 5' RACE reads through MiXCR, one entry per CDR3 protein. The repertoire holds under 13,000 distinct CDR3 sequences, with around 5.8% as singletons. Study results and caveats: There were more appearances of ubiquitous expanded tumor TCRs in blood at resection than at follow-up.

Time point noted: sample taken at primary tumor resection. The sequenced material consisted of unsorted whole RNA from tumor, nontumor lung or frozen PBMC. Donors were 72 untreated early-stage non-small cell lung cancer patients. The source material was PBMCs, sampled at surgery. The TCR originated in a male donor with early-stage non-small cell lung cancer. The chain employs TRBV12-3 or TRBV12-4 and TRBJ2-5, with 11 bases lining up with TRBD2. The DNA of the CDR3 is TGTGCCAGCAGGTGGACTAGCGGGCAAGAGACCCAGTACTTC. Residues: CASRWTSGQETQYF.